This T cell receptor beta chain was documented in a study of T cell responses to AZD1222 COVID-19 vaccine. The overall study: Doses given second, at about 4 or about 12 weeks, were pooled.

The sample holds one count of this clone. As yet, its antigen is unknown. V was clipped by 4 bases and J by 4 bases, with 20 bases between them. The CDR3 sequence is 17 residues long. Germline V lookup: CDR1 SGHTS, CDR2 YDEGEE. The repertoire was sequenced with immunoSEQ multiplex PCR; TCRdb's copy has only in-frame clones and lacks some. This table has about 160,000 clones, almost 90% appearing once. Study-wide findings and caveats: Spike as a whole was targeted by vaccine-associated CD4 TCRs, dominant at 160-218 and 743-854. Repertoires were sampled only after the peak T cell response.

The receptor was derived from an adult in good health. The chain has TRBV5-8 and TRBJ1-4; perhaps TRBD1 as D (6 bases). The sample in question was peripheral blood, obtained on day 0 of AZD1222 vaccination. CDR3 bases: TGTGCCAGCAGCCATTGGGGCAGGGGCCTACTTAATGAAAAACTGTTTTTT. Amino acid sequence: CASSHWGRGLLNEKLFF.